This T cell receptor (beta chain) emerged from a study of shared clonotypes between healthy human individuals. Study overall: CD4 naive and memory got three plates each, CD8 naive two, CD8 memory one.

In the source study's methods: Sequence data from immunoSEQ were junction-only and lacked quality scores; consequently, filtering differed. The protocol was immunoSEQ multiplex PCR, while the TCRdb copy is restricted to in-frame clones and leaves out a portion. The DNA gave D and trimming, while V, J and clone size come from that table. The data show some 2,000,000 clones, with 95% seen just once and 0.1% to 0.15% held by the top ten. The sequence came from a man aged 18 to 30 in good health. The sample taken for sequencing was naive CD4+ T cells sorted from blood. The subset is: CD45RA+ positively selected.

CDR3 in DNA: TGTGCCAGCAGCTTAGTCACTAGCGGGGTTAGCTCCTACGAGCAGTACTTC. This sequence encodes CASSLVTSGVSSYEQYF. This chain uses TRBV7-8 with TRBJ2-7; 10 nucleotides align to TRBD2. The CDR3 loop spans 17 amino acids. V was clipped by 1 base and J by 0 bases; unmatched bases: 6. Germline V CDR1 and CDR2: SGHVS, FQNEAQ.